One T cell receptor (beta chain) is described in this entry. The data were taken from a study of T-cell memory formation after mild COVID-19. Trimming took 7 bases from V and 2 from J, leaving 20 bases between them. CDR3 length: 17 amino acids. One entry per CDR3 protein, called by TCRdb with MiXCR from the 5' RACE reads. The table lists around 130,000 distinct CDR3 sequences, about 6.5% of them singletons, with around 2% in the top ten. This chain connects TRBV23-1 to TRBJ2-2; D possibly corresponds to TRBD1 (6 bases). TRBV23-1 falls under the ORF class, with uncertain function. Material for sequencing was PBMCs or a T cell subset sorted from them (not recorded which). The TCR comes from an adult woman who had mild COVID-19 (a few samples of this study predate the infection). Cell type and time point are not known. CDR3 protein: CASIRGSGTSNTGELFF. The CDR3 nucleotides are TGCGCCAGCATTAGGGGTTCCGGGACATCAAACACCGGGGAGCTGTTTTTT.